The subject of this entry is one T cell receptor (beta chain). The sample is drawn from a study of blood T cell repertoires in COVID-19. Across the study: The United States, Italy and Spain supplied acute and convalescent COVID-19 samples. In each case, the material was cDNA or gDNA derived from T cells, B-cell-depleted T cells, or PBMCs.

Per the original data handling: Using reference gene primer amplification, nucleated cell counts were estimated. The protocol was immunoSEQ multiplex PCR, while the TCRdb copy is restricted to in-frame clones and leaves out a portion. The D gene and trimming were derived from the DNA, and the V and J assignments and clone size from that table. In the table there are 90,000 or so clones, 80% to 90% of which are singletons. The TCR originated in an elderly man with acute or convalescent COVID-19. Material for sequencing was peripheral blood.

CDR3 region: CASSQGRTSGLDEQFF. The CDR3 DNA follows: TGTGCCAGCAGCCAAGGGAGGACTAGCGGCCTTGATGAGCAGTTCTTC. V usage is TRBV4-2 and J usage is TRBJ2-1; 10 nucleotides match TRBD2. V lost 1 base to trimming and J lost 8 bases; unmatched junction nucleotides: 8. The CDR3 has 16 residues. CDR1 and CDR2 (germline): LGHNA, YNFKEQ.